Below are 24 T cell receptor beta chains sequenced from a single sample in a study of CD4 T cells in relation to SARS-CoV-2 and coronaviruses. The protocol was immunoSEQ multiplex PCR, while the TCRdb copy is restricted to in-frame clones and leaves out a portion. Among tens of thousands of clones listed, over 75% were seen once. Which antigens these TCRs recognize remains unknown. Before the COVID-19 pandemic, during about 2011-2019, CD4+ T cells were taken from unexposed donors. The cells were cultured for about ten days before CD4+ T cells were isolated. Sequencing input: CD4+ T cells from PBMCs, cultured in vitro. These receptors all stem from a human donor in good health.

The chain couples TRBV15 to TRBJ2-5; TRBD2 agrees at 8 bases. The trim removed 1 base at V and 1 base at J, leaving 11 bases unmatched. The CDR3 extends over 18 amino acids. CDR1 is LNHNV and CDR2 is YYDKDF in the germline V gene (reference sequence). This chain's CDR3 is CATSRGVPSGSLQETQYF. The DNA of the CDR3 is TGTGCCACCAGCAGAGGAGTCCCGAGCGGGAGTCTCCAAGAGACCCAGTACTTC. Supplemented by reference TRBV15 and TRBJ2-5, the full variable domain reads DAMVIQNPRYQVTQFGKPVTLSCSQTLNHNVMYWYQQKSSQAPKLLFHYYDKDFNNEADTPDNFQSRRPNTSFCFLDIRSPGLGDTAMYLCATSRGVPSGSLQETQYFGPGTRLLVL.

V is TRBV6-6 and J is TRBJ2-7; 7 bases fit TRBD1. Unmatched junction bases numbered 6, after V lost 7 bases and J lost 0 bases. The V gene's germline CDR1 is MNHNY and CDR2 SVGAGI (reference sequence). The CDR3 contains 14 residues. CDR3 DNA: TGTGCCAGCACCTACGACAGGGTCTCCTACGAGCAGTACTTC. Translation: CASTYDRVSYEQYF.

This clone was detected a few times. The chain employs TRBV27 and TRBJ2-1; D unclear. The germline V gene has CDR1 MNHEY and CDR2 SMNVEV (reference sequence). Trimming removed 5 bases from V and 4 bases from J, with 3 bases in between. The CDR3 has 11 residues. CDR3: CASSRYNEQFF. CDR3 nucleotide sequence: TGTGCCAGCAGTCGTTACAATGAGCAGTTCTTC.

This chain joins TRBV7-2 and TRBJ2-7, with TRBD1 identical over 8 bases. The V gene's germline CDR1 is SGHTA and CDR2 FQGNSA. The V segment lost 2 bases and the J segment 2 bases; nucleotides outside the gene matches: 5. The CDR3 extends over 15 amino acids. DNA for the CDR3: TGTGCCAGCAGCTTACCGGGACAGGTAACCTACGAGCAGTACTTC. This gives the protein CASSLPGQVTYEQYF.

The chain joins TRBV2 to TRBJ1-6, with 10 bases aligning to TRBD1. The CDR3 has 13 residues. Germline CDR1 reads SNHLY; CDR2 reads FYNNEI. V lost 7 bases, J lost 11 bases, and 5 bases stayed unmatched. CDR3 coding DNA: TGTGCCAGCACGGGACAGGGGAGAGCACCCCTCCACTTT. This translates into CASTGQGRAPLHF.

This sequence joins TRBV30 and TRBJ1-6; 9 bases map to TRBD1. Germline-derived CDR1 and CDR2 are GTSNPN and SVGIG (reference sequence). There are 13 residues in the CDR3. The J segment lost 10 bases and the V segment lost 5 bases, leaving 6 bases of the junction unmatched. CDR3 amino acids: CAWVGQGESPLHF. CDR3 nucleotide sequence: TGTGCCTGGGTGGGACAGGGAGAGTCACCCCTCCACTTT.

This chain joins TRBV27 and TRBJ1-1, with D possibly matching TRBD1 (6 bases). V was shortened by 3 bases and J by 5 bases, with 10 bases between the two germline ends. The germline V gene encodes CDR1 MNHEY and CDR2 SMNVEV (reference sequence). The CDR3 is 13 residues long. Here the CDR3 DNA reads TGTGCCAGCAGTTTGGGGGCGCGAACTGAAGCTTTCTTT. This sequence encodes CASSLGARTEAFF.

The chain joins TRBV5-6 to TRBJ1-6; D uncertain. V lost 0 bases, J lost 7 bases, and 11 bases lay in between. The CDR3 covers 15 residues. The germline gives CDR1 SGHDT, CDR2 YYEEEE. CDR3 DNA: TGTGCCAGCAGCTTGGACTTTCAATACAATTCACCCCTCCACTTT. Its protein is CASSLDFQYNSPLHF. Using reference TRBV5-6 and TRBJ1-6 for the parts outside the CDR3, the full variable domain is DAGVTQSPTHLIKTRGQQVTLRCSPKSGHDTVSWYQQALGQGPQFIFQYYEEEERQRGNFPDRFSGHQFPNYSSELNVNALLLGDSALYLCASSLDFQYNSPLHFGNGTRLTVT.

The chain recombines TRBV2 with TRBJ2-7; perhaps D is TRBD1 or TRBD2 (6 bases each). Trimming left V 4 bases short and J 4 bases short, with 20 bases between. Germline assignment: CDR1 SNHLY and CDR2 FYNNEI. This CDR3 is built from 16 residues. This CDR3 reads CASSGNGGSMKYEQYF. DNA for the CDR3: TGTGCCAGCAGTGGTAACGGGGGCTCCATGAAATACGAGCAGTACTTC.

The rearrangement joins TRBV19 to TRBJ2-3; 13 positions agree with TRBD2. Unmatched junction bases numbered 4, after V lost 5 bases and J lost 2 bases. The germline V gene encodes CDR1 LNHDA and CDR2 SQIVND (reference sequence). The CDR3 runs to 16 residues. CDR3: CASSSGLAGATDTQYF. CDR3 nucleotide sequence: TGTGCCAGTAGTTCAGGACTAGCGGGAGCCACAGATACGCAGTATTTT.

The chain uses TRBV6-5 and TRBJ2-1; tentative D call: TRBD2 (6 bases). With 6 bases removed from V and 7 bases from J, the gap between germline ends came to 16 bases. Looked up from germline, CDR1 is MNHEY and CDR2 is SVGAGI. CDR3 length: 14 residues. The CDR3 DNA reads as TGTGCCAGCAGCCTCCCGGGAGCGTTGAATGAGCAGTTCTTC. Translation gives CASSLPGALNEQFF.

The CDR3 nucleotides are TGTGCCAGCAGTGAAAGTGGGGGCCGGTATGGCTACACCTTC. Residues: CASSESGGRYGYTF. This chain joins TRBV6-1 and TRBJ1-2; weak D call: TRBD1 (6 bases). Germline CDR1 is MNHNS and CDR2 is SASEGT. This CDR3 spans 14 amino acids. The V end lost 2 bases, the J end lost 5 bases, and 12 bases lay between the germline ends.

The chain uses TRBV18 and TRBJ1-5, with 7 bases lining up with TRBD1. The CDR3 sequence is 17 residues long. Germline values: CDR1 KGHSH, CDR2 LQKENI. Trimming took 2 bases from V and 3 from J; bases not matched to a gene: 10. The CDR3 sequence is CASSPSDRVQDNQPQHF. The CDR3 coding sequence is TGTGCCAGCTCACCATCCGACAGGGTTCAGGACAATCAGCCCCAGCATTTT.

The chain uses TRBV3-1 (or the pseudogene TRBV3-2) and TRBJ1-3; D unresolved. CDR3 length: 15 residues. The germline V gene has CDR1 LGHDT and CDR2 YNNKEL (reference sequence). The germline V and J ends were trimmed by 0 bases and 0 bases, with 6 bases remaining between them. CDR3 sequence reads: CASSQEGSSGNTIYF. For the CDR3, the DNA is TGTGCCAGCAGCCAAGAAGGGAGCTCTGGAAACACCATATATTTT.

This clone is medium-sized within its sample. This rearrangement joins TRBV10-3 to TRBJ1-1, with D maybe TRBD1 (5 bases). With 5 bases removed from V and 4 bases from J, the gap between germline ends came to 11 bases. There are 13 residues in the CDR3. Germline V gene lookup returns CDR1 ENHRY and CDR2 SYGVKD. CDR3: CAISSGRGTEAFF. The DNA of the CDR3 is TGTGCCATCAGTTCAGGGCGGGGCACTGAAGCTTTCTTT.

This clone was detected a few times. The rearrangement links TRBV5-4 to TRBJ2-7, with 7 bases that match TRBD1. Trimming took 2 bases from V and 7 from J; bases not matched to a gene: 9. Germline CDR1 is SGHNT and CDR2 is YYREEE (reference sequence). The CDR3 loop spans 14 amino acids. The CDR3 spells CASSLGKGAGEQYF. CDR3 nucleotide sequence: TGTGCCAGCAGCTTAGGAAAGGGGGCCGGAGAGCAGTACTTC.

The J gene is TRBJ1-2, the V gene TRBV9, with D uncertain. Trimming left V 3 bases short and J 11 bases short, with 14 bases between. The CDR3 loop spans 12 amino acids. Germline V gene lookup returns CDR1 SGDLS and CDR2 YYNGEE. The CDR3 nucleotides are TGTGCCAGCAGCGGACTCGAAGCCTTATACACCTTC. Translation gives CASSGLEALYTF.

V and J are TRBV18 and TRBJ2-5; D unresolved. The CDR3 is made up of 12 amino acids. V was cut by 3 bases and J by 0 bases, with 2 bases left in between. Germline values: CDR1 KGHSH, CDR2 LQKENI. CDR3: CASSPYQETQYF. Written as DNA, the CDR3 is TGTGCCAGCTCACCTTACCAAGAGACCCAGTACTTC.

The chain has TRBV7-9 and TRBJ2-1; 9 positions match TRBD1. Germline CDR1 is SEHNR and CDR2 is FQNEAQ (reference sequence). The J segment lost 1 base and the V segment lost 5 bases, leaving 3 bases of the junction unmatched. CDR3 size: 15 residues. The CDR3 bases are TGTGCCAGCAGCCCCGACAGGGGGTCCTACAATGAGCAGTTCTTC. Translation gives CASSPDRGSYNEQFF.

CDR3 sequence reads: CASSRGRRIARNTIYF. Here the CDR3 DNA reads TGTGCCAGCAGTCGGGGGAGAAGAATCGCGAGAAACACCATATATTTT. The genes are TRBV9 and TRBJ1-3, with TRBD1 as a possible D gene (5 bases). CDR3 size: 16 residues. The germline V and J ends were trimmed by 5 bases and 5 bases, with 20 bases remaining between them. Germline CDR1 and CDR2: SGDLS and YYNGEE.

V gene TRBV18 combines with J gene TRBJ1-3; D might be TRBD1 (5 bases). The length of the CDR3 is 15 residues. Germline-derived CDR1 and CDR2 are KGHSH and LQKENI. V lost 3 bases and J lost 7, with 16 bases in between. Here the CDR3 DNA reads TGTGCCAGCTCACCTAGCAACGGCGGGGGGAACACCATATATTTT. The encoded protein is CASSPSNGGGNTIYF.

The V and J genes are TRBV5-1 and TRBJ2-5, with D perhaps matching TRBD1 (5 bases). This CDR3 spans 14 amino acids. Trimming shortened V by 2 bases and J by 1 base, and 9 bases separated the two germline ends. CDR1 and CDR2 (germline): SGHRS, YFSETQ. Written as DNA, the CDR3 is TGCGCCAGCAGCTTTCAGGGTGGCCAAGAGACCCAGTACTTC. Its translation is CASSFQGGQETQYF.

J is TRBJ1-1 and V is TRBV4-2; 8 positions agree with TRBD1. The CDR3 totals 17 residues. Germline trimming cut 4 bases from V and 1 base from J; bases unmatched to any gene: 11. Germline values: CDR1 LGHNA, CDR2 YNFKEQ. CDR3 DNA sequence: TGTGCCAGCAGCCGGCACCTGACAGGGGCCGGGAACACTGAAGCTTTCTTT. This encodes CASSRHLTGAGNTEAFF.

This clone appeared a few times. V is TRBV11-1 and J is TRBJ2-7; TRBD1 matches 8 bases. The CDR3 has 15 residues. The germline CDR1 and CDR2 sequences are SGHAT and FQDESV (reference sequence). V shed 10 bases and J 5 bases; nucleotides not matched to a gene: 16. For the CDR3, the DNA is TGTGCCACAGGGACAGGTGATTTGGGGGCCCACGAGCAGTACTTC. Translated: CATGTGDLGAHEQYF.